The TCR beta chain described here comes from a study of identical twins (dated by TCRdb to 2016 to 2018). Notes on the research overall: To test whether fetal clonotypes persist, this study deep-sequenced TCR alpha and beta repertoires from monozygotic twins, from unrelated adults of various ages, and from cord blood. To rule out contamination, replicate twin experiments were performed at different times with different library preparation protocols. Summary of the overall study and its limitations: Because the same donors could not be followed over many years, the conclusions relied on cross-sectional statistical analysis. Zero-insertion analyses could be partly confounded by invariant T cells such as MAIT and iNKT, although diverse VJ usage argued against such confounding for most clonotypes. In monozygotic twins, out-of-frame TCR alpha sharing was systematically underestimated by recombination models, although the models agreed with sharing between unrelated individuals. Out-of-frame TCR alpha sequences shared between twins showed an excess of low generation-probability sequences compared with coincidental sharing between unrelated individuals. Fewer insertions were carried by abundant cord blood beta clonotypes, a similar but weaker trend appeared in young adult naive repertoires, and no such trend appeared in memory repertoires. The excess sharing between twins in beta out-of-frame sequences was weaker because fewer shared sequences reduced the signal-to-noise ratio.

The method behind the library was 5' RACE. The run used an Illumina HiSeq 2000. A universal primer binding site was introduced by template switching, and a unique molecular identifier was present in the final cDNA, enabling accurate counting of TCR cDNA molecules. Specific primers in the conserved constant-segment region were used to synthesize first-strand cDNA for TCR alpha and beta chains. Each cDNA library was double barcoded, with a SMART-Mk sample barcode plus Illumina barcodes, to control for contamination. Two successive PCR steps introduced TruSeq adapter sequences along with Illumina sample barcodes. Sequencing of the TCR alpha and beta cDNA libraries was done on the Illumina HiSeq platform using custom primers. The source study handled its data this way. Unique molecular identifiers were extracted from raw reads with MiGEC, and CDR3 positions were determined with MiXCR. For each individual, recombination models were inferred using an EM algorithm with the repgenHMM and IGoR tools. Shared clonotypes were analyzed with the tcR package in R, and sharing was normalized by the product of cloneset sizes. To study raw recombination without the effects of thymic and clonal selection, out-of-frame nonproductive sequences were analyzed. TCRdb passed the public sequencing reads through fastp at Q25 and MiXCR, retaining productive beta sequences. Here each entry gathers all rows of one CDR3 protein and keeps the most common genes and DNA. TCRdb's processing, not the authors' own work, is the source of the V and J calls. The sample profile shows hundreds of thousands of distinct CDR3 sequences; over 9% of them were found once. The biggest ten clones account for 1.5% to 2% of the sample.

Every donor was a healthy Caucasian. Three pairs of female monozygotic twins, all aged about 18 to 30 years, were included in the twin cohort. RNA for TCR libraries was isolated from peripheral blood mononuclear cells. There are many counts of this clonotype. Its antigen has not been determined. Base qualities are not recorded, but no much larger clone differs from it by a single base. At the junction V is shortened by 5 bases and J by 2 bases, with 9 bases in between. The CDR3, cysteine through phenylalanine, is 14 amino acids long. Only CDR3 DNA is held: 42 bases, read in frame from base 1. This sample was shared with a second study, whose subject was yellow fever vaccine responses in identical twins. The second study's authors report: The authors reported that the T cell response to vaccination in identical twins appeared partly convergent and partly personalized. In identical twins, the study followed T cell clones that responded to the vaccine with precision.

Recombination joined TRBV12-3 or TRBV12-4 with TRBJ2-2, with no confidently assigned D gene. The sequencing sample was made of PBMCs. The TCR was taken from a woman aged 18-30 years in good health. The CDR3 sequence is CASSPLYNTGELFF. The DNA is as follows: TGTGCCAGCAGTCCGTTATATAACACCGGGGAGCTGTTTTTT.